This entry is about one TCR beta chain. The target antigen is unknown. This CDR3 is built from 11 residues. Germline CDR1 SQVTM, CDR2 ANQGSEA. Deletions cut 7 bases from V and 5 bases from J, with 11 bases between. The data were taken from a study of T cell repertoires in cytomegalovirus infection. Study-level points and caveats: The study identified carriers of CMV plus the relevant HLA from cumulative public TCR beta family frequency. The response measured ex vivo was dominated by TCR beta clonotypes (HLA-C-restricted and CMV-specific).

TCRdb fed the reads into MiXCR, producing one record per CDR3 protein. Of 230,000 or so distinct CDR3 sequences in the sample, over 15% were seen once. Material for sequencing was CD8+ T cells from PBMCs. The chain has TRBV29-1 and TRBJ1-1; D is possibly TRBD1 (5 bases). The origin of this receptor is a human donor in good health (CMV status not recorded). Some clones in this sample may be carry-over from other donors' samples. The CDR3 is CSAYDSTEAFF. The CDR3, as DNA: TGCAGCGCTTACGACAGTACTGAAGCTTTCTTT.